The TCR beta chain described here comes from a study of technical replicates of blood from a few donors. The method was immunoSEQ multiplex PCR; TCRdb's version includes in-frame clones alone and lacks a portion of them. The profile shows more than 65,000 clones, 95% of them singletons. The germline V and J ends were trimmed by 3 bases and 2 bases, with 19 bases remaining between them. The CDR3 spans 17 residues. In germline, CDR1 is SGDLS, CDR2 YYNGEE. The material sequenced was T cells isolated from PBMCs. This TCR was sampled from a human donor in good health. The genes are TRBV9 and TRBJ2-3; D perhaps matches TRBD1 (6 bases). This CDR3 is CASSDDRDKGDTDTQYF. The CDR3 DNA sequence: TGTGCCAGCAGCGATGACCGGGACAAGGGGGACACAGATACGCAGTATTTT.